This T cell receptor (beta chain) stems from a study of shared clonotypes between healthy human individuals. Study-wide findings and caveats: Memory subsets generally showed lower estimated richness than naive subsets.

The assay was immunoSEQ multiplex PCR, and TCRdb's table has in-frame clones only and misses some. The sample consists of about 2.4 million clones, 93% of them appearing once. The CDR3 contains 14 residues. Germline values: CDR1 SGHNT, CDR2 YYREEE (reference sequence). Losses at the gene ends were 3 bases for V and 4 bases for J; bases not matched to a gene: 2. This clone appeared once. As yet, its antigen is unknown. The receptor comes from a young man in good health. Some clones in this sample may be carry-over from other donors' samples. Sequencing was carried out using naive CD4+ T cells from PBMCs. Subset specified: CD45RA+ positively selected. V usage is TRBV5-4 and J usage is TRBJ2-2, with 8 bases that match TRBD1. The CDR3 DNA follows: TGTGCCAGCAGCTCCCAGGGGGCCACCGGGGAGCTGTTTTTT. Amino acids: CASSSQGATGELFF.